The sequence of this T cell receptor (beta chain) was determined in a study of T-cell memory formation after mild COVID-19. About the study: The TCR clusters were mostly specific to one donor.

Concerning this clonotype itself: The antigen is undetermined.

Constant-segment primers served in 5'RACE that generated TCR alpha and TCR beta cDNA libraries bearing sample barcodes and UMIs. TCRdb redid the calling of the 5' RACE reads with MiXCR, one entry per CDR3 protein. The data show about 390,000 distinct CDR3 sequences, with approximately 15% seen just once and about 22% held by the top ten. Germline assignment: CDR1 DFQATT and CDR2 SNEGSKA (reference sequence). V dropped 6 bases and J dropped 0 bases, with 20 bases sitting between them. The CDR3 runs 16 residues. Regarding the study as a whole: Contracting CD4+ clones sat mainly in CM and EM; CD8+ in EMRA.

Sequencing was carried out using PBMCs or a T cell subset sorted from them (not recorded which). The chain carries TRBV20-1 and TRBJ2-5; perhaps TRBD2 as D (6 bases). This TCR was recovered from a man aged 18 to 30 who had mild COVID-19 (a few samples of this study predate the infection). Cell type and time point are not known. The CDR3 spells CSAGSGTYRYQETQYF. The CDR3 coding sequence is TGCAGTGCGGGATCGGGGACTTACCGGTACCAAGAGACCCAGTACTTC.